The clone carrying this T cell receptor (beta chain) was detected ten times or more. Its specificity is unknown. This sample stems from a study of early T cells in non-severe SARS-CoV-2 infection. Study outcomes and limitations: In VDJdb matching, anti-spike CD8 responses were favored while private and CD4 specificities went missing.

Unique molecular identifiers were attached to individual cDNA molecules. Using its own MiXCR run on the 5' RACE reads, TCRdb lists one record per CDR3 protein. This repertoire shows some 32,000 distinct CDR3 sequences, around 7% found once; its top ten account for 30% to 45%. V was clipped by 3 bases and J by 0 bases, with 15 bases between them. This CDR3 is built from 16 residues. Germline V gene data show CDR1 as DFQATT and CDR2 as SNEGSKA (reference sequence). This receptor was obtained from an adult who was a healthcare worker with PCR-confirmed SARS-CoV-2 infection or an uninfected control (not recorded which). The sample comprised whole blood. This sequence joins TRBV20-1 and TRBJ1-3; possible D gene TRBD1, 5 bases. CDR3 DNA: TGCAGTGCTAGCCGAAGGGGCAGGGACTCTGGAAACACCATATATTTT. Its protein is CSASRRGRDSGNTIYF.